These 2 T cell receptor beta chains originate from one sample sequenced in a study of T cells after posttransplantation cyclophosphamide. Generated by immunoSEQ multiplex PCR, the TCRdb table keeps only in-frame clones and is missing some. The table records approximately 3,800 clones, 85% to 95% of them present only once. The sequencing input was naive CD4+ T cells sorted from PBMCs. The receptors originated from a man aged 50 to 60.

The CDR3, as DNA: TGTGCCAGTAGTCCGAGCCACACCGGGGAGCTGTTTTTT. Translation gives CASSPSHTGELFF. The J gene is TRBJ2-2, the V gene TRBV19; D unresolved. The CDR3 runs 13 residues. The germline CDR1 and CDR2 sequences are LNHDA and SQIVND (reference sequence). Trimming stripped 5 bases from V and 3 bases from J, with 7 bases between.

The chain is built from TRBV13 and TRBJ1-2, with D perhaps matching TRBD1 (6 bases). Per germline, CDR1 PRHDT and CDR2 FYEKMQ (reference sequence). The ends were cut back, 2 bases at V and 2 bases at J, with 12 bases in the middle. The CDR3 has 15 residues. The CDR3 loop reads CASSLRKRGNYGYTF. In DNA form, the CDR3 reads TGTGCCAGCAGCTTAAGGAAGAGGGGGAACTATGGCTACACCTTC.